Listed here are 21 T cell receptor beta chains from one sample, sequenced in a study of regulatory T cells in long-lasting Graves disease. Construction of the TCR beta libraries employed iRepertoire HTBI primers in conjunction with Arm-PCR of CDR3 regions. TCRdb passed the multiplex PCR reads through MiXCR, listing each CDR3 protein once. Among over 350,000 distinct CDR3 sequences, around 13% were seen once, and the ten largest hold roughly a sixth. Regarding time point: newly diagnosed GD, antithyroid drugs for less than 3 months. Making the TCR library involved RNA that had been extracted from PBMCs. The same data also contributed to another study, on T cells in Graves' hyperthyroidism and ophthalmopathy.

This material consisted of peripheral blood mononuclear cells (PBMCs), taken at new diagnosis, from a patient treated with antithyroid drugs. Receptors were obtained from a woman aged 50 to 60 with Graves disease.

With regard to this clonotype: This may stem from a read error, because a much larger clone lies one nucleotide away. It is unclear where the CDR3 begins or ends on the DNA, so no DNA is shown, and the CDR3 is as TCRdb lists it. The chain uses TRBV2 and TRBJ2-1; no DNA check was done on the table's D call, TRBD1. Germline values: CDR1 SNHLY, CDR2 FYNNEI. The CDR3 sequence runs 17 residues, both termini included. CDR3 loop: CASSVPVSAGRQETQYF.

Comment on this clonotype: Given a far larger clone just one base away, this is likely a sequencing read error. The chain recombines TRBV5-1 with TRBJ2-3; D is uncertain. CDR1 is SGHRS, CDR2 YFSETQ, per germline. The CDR3 totals 12 residues. CDR3: CASSLGSDTRYF. The CDR3 region has the DNA TGTGCCAGCAGCTTGGGCTCCGATACGCGGTATTTT.

This clonotype was seen repeatedly, ten times or more. The rearrangement uses TRBV5-1 and TRBJ2-7; weak D call: TRBD2 (6 bases). CDR1 is SGHRS, CDR2 YFSETQ, per germline. The V end lost 0 bases, the J end lost 5 bases, and 15 bases lay between the germline ends. The CDR3 runs 15 residues. The DNA of the CDR3 is TGCGCCAGCAGCTTGGCCGGCGGGATGGTCGACGAGCAGTACTTC. Translating gives CASSLAGGMVDEQYF.

This clonotype was detected ten times or more. The chain links TRBV28 to TRBJ2-7; D remains ambiguous. CDR1 and CDR2 (germline): MDHEN, SYDVKM. The CDR3 covers 14 residues. V shed 6 bases and J shed 2 bases, with 14 bases lying between them. The CDR3 is CASSLASGTYEQYF. The CDR3 DNA reads as TGTGCCAGCAGCTTAGCTTCTGGTACCTACGAGCAGTACTTC.

A few counts support this clonotype. Possible read error: a much larger clone is one base away. The chain couples TRBV7-6 to TRBJ2-1, with D possibly being TRBD1 (6 bases). The CDR3 spans 14 residues. Germline V lookup: CDR1 SGHVS, CDR2 FNYEAQ. V was shortened by 5 bases and J by 1 base, with 9 bases between the two germline ends. The CDR3 DNA sequence: TGTGCCAGCAGCGCGGACAGATCCTACAATGAGCAGTTCTTC. Its translation is CASSADRSYNEQFF.

This sequence joins TRBV7-9 and TRBJ2-1, with TRBD1 identical over 10 bases. The CDR3 length is 16 residues. V lost 0 bases to trimming and J lost 10 bases; unmatched junction nucleotides: 9. Germline V gives CDR1 SEHNR, CDR2 FQNEAQ (reference sequence). CDR3 region: CASSLAWGQGFREQFF. The CDR3, as DNA: TGTGCCAGCAGCTTAGCGTGGGGACAGGGGTTTCGCGAGCAGTTCTTC.

Ten or more counts support this clonotype. The CDR3 DNA reads TGTGCCAGCAGTGCCCGGGACACGGATCAGCCCCAGCATTTT. Its translation: CASSARDTDQPQHF. V usage is TRBV12-3 or TRBV12-4 and J usage is TRBJ1-5; D may be TRBD1 (6 bases). Trimming shortened V by 5 bases and J by 5 bases, and 13 bases separated the two germline ends. This CDR3 spans 14 amino acids.

This clonotype was counted between two and nine times. CDR3 in DNA: TGTGCCACCAGTGACCCAGGACTAGCGGGAGAAGATACGCAGTATTTT. This gives the protein CATSDPGLAGEDTQYF. The chain joins TRBV24-1 to TRBJ2-3; 13 bases match TRBD2. Trimming took 4 bases from V and 5 from J; bases not matched to a gene: 5. Looked up from germline, CDR1 is KGHDR and CDR2 is SFDVKD. This CDR3 is built from 16 residues.

The chain is built from TRBV18 and TRBJ1-4; D might be TRBD1 (5 bases). There are 16 residues in the CDR3. Germline V gene sequence: CDR1 KGHSH, CDR2 LQKENI. Trimming stripped 3 bases from V and 7 bases from J, with 18 bases between. The CDR3 DNA reads TGTGCCAGCTCACCCCGACTTACGGGGGAAAGTGAAAAACTGTTTTTT. It encodes CASSPRLTGESEKLFF.

This clonotype was picked up many times. This chain uses TRBV7-9 with TRBJ1-1; no definite D call. CDR3 size: 13 residues. The V and J ends lost 5 bases and 1 base respectively, with 8 bases between them. Germline V lookup: CDR1 SEHNR, CDR2 FQNEAQ (reference sequence). CDR3 loop: CASSAKENTEAFF. The DNA for the CDR3 is TGTGCCAGCAGCGCCAAGGAGAACACTGAAGCTTTCTTT. Supplemented by reference TRBV7-9 and TRBJ1-1, the full variable domain reads DTGVSQNPRHKITKRGQNVTFRCDPISEHNRLYWYRQTLGQGPEFLTYFQNEAQLEKSRLLSDRFSAERPKGSFSTLEIQRTEQGDSAMYLCASSAKENTEAFFGQGTRLTVV.

This clonotype was recorded many times. The rearrangement uses TRBV6-1 and TRBJ2-7; TRBD1 matches 9 bases. CDR1 is MNHNS and CDR2 is SASEGT in the germline V gene. V shed 7 bases, J shed 2 bases, and the junction held 12 bases outside the gene matches. This CDR3 is 16 amino acids long. The CDR3 region is CASIDAPGTGTYEQYF. The CDR3 coding sequence is TGTGCCAGCATCGACGCCCCCGGGACAGGGACCTACGAGCAGTACTTC.

This clonotype was counted only a few times. The rearrangement joins TRBV2 to TRBJ2-3; weak D call: TRBD1 (5 bases). This CDR3 region has 12 residues. From germline, CDR1 is SNHLY and CDR2 FYNNEI. V was trimmed by 6 bases and J by 8 bases, leaving 12 bases between them. For the CDR3, the DNA is TGTGCCAGCAGCCAGGGAAGATCTACGCAGTATTTT. It encodes CASSQGRSTQYF.

A few counts support this clonotype. The CDR3 region has the DNA TGTGCCAGCAATCAACCCCGGACAGGGGGCTTTTCTGGAAACACCATATATTTT. Translated: CASNQPRTGGFSGNTIYF. The chain links TRBV12-3 or TRBV12-4 to TRBJ1-3, with 11 bases that match TRBD1. CDR3 length: 18 residues. V gave up 7 bases and J gave up 1 base; unmatched junction bases: 12.

Concerning this clonotype: Compared with germline, one end of the junction differs, possibly owing to a read error. The gene calls are TRBV7-7 and TRBJ2-5; D is unclear. Per germline, CDR1 SSHAT and CDR2 FNYEAQ (reference sequence). There are 13 residues in the CDR3. The chain's CDR3 is CASSPSDIETQYF. In DNA form, the CDR3 reads TGTGCTAGCAGCCCTTCAGACATCGAGACCCAGTACTTC.

The V gene is TRBV28, the J gene TRBJ1-6; TRBD1 might be the D (6 bases). Germline values: CDR1 MDHEN, CDR2 SYDVKM. V gave up 5 bases and J gave up 6 bases, with 11 bases separating them. This CDR3 region has 14 residues. The CDR3 DNA is TGTGCCAGCAGTCCAGGACAGCCTAATTCACCCCTCCACTTT. Its translation: CASSPGQPNSPLHF.

Concerning this clonotype: A much larger clone is a single base away; this may be a read error. The gene calls are TRBV2 and TRBJ2-2; TRBD2 matches at 8 bases. Germline values: CDR1 SNHLY, CDR2 FYNNEI. V lost 4 bases to trimming and J lost 6 bases; unmatched junction nucleotides: 16. This CDR3 comprises 18 residues. The CDR3 is CASSAPAGVGSIAGELFF. DNA of the CDR3: TGTGCCAGCAGTGCGCCAGCGGGAGTGGGGAGTATCGCCGGGGAGCTGTTTTTT.

J is TRBJ2-7 and V is TRBV19; 10 bases align to TRBD2. V lost 5 bases to trimming and J lost 2 bases; unmatched junction nucleotides: 6. Per germline, CDR1 LNHDA and CDR2 SQIVND (reference sequence). The CDR3 contains 15 residues. The CDR3 nucleotides are TGTGCCAGTAGTCCATCAGCGGGAGGGACCTACGAGCAGTACTTC. Residues: CASSPSAGGTYEQYF.

This clonotype was observed a few times. The gene calls are TRBV20-1 and TRBJ1-2; weak D call: TRBD1 (6 bases). The V and J ends lost 5 bases and 7 bases respectively, with 17 bases between them. The CDR3 is made up of 13 amino acids. Germline CDR1 is DFQATT and CDR2 is SNEGSKA (reference sequence). Here the CDR3 reads CSAGGGGDGGYTF. Written as DNA, the CDR3 is TGCAGTGCTGGGGGGGGGGGCGATGGTGGCTACACCTTC.

This clonotype was recorded many times. The rearrangement joins TRBV27 to TRBJ2-3; 11 bases match TRBD2. CDR3 size: 14 residues. The junction had 5 bases not matched to a gene; V was cut back by 7 bases and J by 5 bases. Germline CDR1 MNHEY, CDR2 SMNVEV (reference sequence). Here the CDR3 DNA reads TGTGCCAGCAACCCCGGACTAGCGGGAGATACGCAGTATTTT. Its translation: CASNPGLAGDTQYF.

The sample holds many counts of this clonotype. The V and J genes are TRBV12-3 or TRBV12-4 and TRBJ1-4; no clear D. Between the trimmed V and J ends, which lost 5 bases and 8 bases, there was a span of 12 bases. The CDR3 loop spans 13 amino acids. CDR3 sequence (DNA): TGTGCCAGCAGTCCCGGGAGGAGGGAAAAACTGTTTTTT. Its protein product is CASSPGRREKLFF.

In its sample, this clonotype was seen many times. The chain links TRBV7-8 to TRBJ2-2, with 9 bases fitting TRBD1. This CDR3 has 15 residues. Germline-derived CDR1 and CDR2 are SGHVS and FQNEAQ. After removal of 1 base from V and 7 bases from J, the junction contained 4 bases not matched to a gene. The CDR3 protein is CASSLGDRDHGELFF. CDR3 nucleotide sequence: TGTGCCAGCAGCTTAGGGGACAGGGACCACGGGGAGCTGTTTTTT.